Presented here are 19 T cell receptor beta chains from one specimen sequenced in a study of CD8 T cells in ankylosing spondylitis. In TCRdb, the 5' RACE reads were re-called with MiXCR into one record per CDR3 protein. The repertoire has roughly 260,000 distinct CDR3 sequences, 20% of them found once; the top ten carry less than 9.5%. Source material: blood, either unsorted or a sorted T cell fraction (not recorded which). Source of these receptors: a male donor with ankylosing spondylitis or in good health (not recorded which).

This clonotype showed up many times. The V gene is TRBV6-5, the J gene TRBJ1-1; unclear D gene. V was pared by 4 bases and J by 5 bases, with 11 bases between. Germline CDR1 is MNHEY and CDR2 is SVGAGI. The CDR3 length is 13 residues. CDR3 DNA: TGTGCCAGCAGTTTATCGGGGAGGACTGAAGCTTTCTTT. The encoded protein is CASSLSGRTEAFF.

In its sample, this clonotype was seen many times. The rearrangement links TRBV5-1 to TRBJ2-3; D is undetermined. Germline assignment: CDR1 SGHRS and CDR2 YFSETQ. Between the trimmed V and J ends, which lost 1 base and 0 bases, there was a span of 6 bases. This CDR3 comprises 14 residues. The CDR3 DNA is TGCGCCAGCAGCTTGACCCCTAGCACAGATACGCAGTATTTT. This encodes CASSLTPSTDTQYF.

In its sample, this clonotype was seen many times. The chain is built from TRBV12-3 or TRBV12-4 and TRBJ1-1; no clear D. This CDR3 comprises 13 residues. The V end lost 8 bases, the J end lost 0 bases, and 10 bases lay between the germline ends. The chain's CDR3 is CASSSPMNTEAFF. Here the CDR3 DNA reads TGTGCCAGCTCCTCTCCGATGAACACTGAAGCTTTCTTT.

J is TRBJ1-1 and V is TRBV7-3; 10 nucleotides align to TRBD1. The ends lost 5 bases at V and 5 bases at J; junction bases unmatched: 8. There are 15 residues in the CDR3. Per the germline V gene, CDR1 is SGHTA and CDR2 is FQGTGA. This chain's CDR3 is CASSPSTGGPTEAFF. The CDR3, as DNA: TGTGCCAGCAGCCCATCGACAGGGGGCCCGACTGAAGCTTTCTTT. Together with reference TRBV7-3 and TRBJ1-1, the CDR3 gives the full variable domain: GAGVSQTPSNKVTEKGKYVELRCDPISGHTALYWYRQSLGQGPEFLIYFQGTGAADDSGLPNDRFFAVRPEGSVSTLKIQRTERGDSAVYLCASSPSTGGPTEAFFGQGTRLTVV.

The rearrangement joins TRBV5-1 to TRBJ1-4; a weak D match, TRBD1 (6 bases). The CDR3 is 13 amino acids. Trimming pared 3 bases from V and 8 bases from J, leaving 11 bases between. Germline CDR1 is SGHRS and CDR2 is YFSETQ. CDR3 amino acids: CASSSGVREKLFF. CDR3 DNA sequence: TGCGCCAGCAGCTCAGGGGTTCGGGAAAAACTGTTTTTT.

A few counts support this clonotype. The chain is built from TRBV7-2 and TRBJ1-6; possible D gene TRBD1, 5 bases. V dropped 5 bases and J dropped 10 bases, with 18 bases sitting between them. The CDR3 contains 15 residues. Per germline, CDR1 SGHTA and CDR2 FQGNSA. The CDR3: CASSPGPSRRSPLHF. CDR3 coding DNA: TGTGCCAGCAGCCCAGGGCCGTCTCGGAGGTCACCCCTCCACTTT. Variable domain in full (rest from reference TRBV7-2 and TRBJ1-6): GAGVSQSPSNKVTEKGKDVELRCDPISGHTALYWYRQSLGQGLEFLIYFQGNSAPDKSGLPSDRFSAERTGGSVSTLTIQRTQQEDSAVYLCASSPGPSRRSPLHFGNGTRLTVT.

This clonotype appeared a few times. V gene TRBV12-3 or TRBV12-4 combines with J gene TRBJ2-5; 7 bases fit TRBD2. With 1 base clipped from V and 10 bases from J, the junction kept 6 bases outside the gene matches. The CDR3 is 13 residues long. This CDR3 reads CASSLGVLADQYF. The CDR3 bases are TGTGCCAGCAGTTTAGGTGTCCTAGCGGACCAGTACTTC.

The V gene is TRBV20-1, the J gene TRBJ2-1, with 7 positions matching TRBD2. In germline, CDR1 is DFQATT, CDR2 SNEGSKA (reference sequence). The CDR3 covers 13 residues. V lost 3 bases to trimming and J lost 5 bases; unmatched junction nucleotides: 4. This chain's CDR3 is CSASGRTHNEQFF. CDR3 in DNA: TGCAGTGCTAGCGGGAGGACCCACAATGAGCAGTTCTTC.

The chain is built from TRBV20-1 and TRBJ1-1; TRBD1 might be the D (5 bases). There are 14 residues in the CDR3. Trimming removed 1 base from V and 4 bases from J, with 13 bases in between. Germline lookup yields CDR1 DFQATT and CDR2 SNEGSKA (reference sequence). The CDR3 spells CSARGLAGRTEAFF. CDR3 sequence (DNA): TGCAGTGCTAGAGGCCTCGCGGGGCGCACTGAAGCTTTCTTT.

This clonotype was counted ten times or more. The V call is TRBV20-1, the J call TRBJ2-5; D call uncertain. Trimming took 4 bases from V and 1 from J, leaving 10 bases between them. This CDR3 spans 13 amino acids. CDR1 and CDR2 (germline): DFQATT, SNEGSKA (reference sequence). CDR3 amino acids: CSAIAEIQETQYF. CDR3 coding DNA: TGCAGTGCTATTGCGGAAATCCAAGAGACCCAGTACTTC.

The V call is TRBV2, the J call TRBJ1-4; 8 bases are a match to TRBD1. Looked up from germline, CDR1 is SNHLY and CDR2 is FYNNEI. The CDR3 has 13 residues. J gave up 8 bases and V 11 bases, and 10 bases lay outside the gene matches. CDR3: CAWKDRGYEKLFF. CDR3 sequence (DNA): TGTGCCTGGAAAGACAGGGGTTACGAAAAACTGTTTTTT.

This clonotype was counted ten times or more. The rearrangement joins TRBV7-3 to TRBJ2-1, with D tentatively TRBD1 or TRBD2 (5 bases each). V was shortened by 5 bases and J by 2 bases, with 16 bases between the two germline ends. CDR3 length: 16 residues. Per the germline V gene, CDR1 is SGHTA and CDR2 is FQGTGA. The CDR3 protein is CASSPATGATYNEQFF. The CDR3 nucleotides are TGTGCCAGCAGCCCCGCGACCGGGGCCACCTACAATGAGCAGTTCTTC.

This clonotype has a handful of counts. The V call is TRBV30, the J call TRBJ2-5, with D maybe TRBD2 (5 bases). CDR3 length: 15 amino acids. The V gene lost 1 base and the J gene lost 6 bases, with 18 bases spanning the gap. Germline V gene data show CDR1 as GTSNPN and CDR2 as SVGIG (reference sequence). CDR3: CAWSGEGRVRQTQYF. CDR3 sequence (DNA): TGTGCCTGGAGTGGAGAGGGTAGAGTTAGGCAGACCCAGTACTTC.

V gene TRBV20-1 combines with J gene TRBJ2-5; 8 bases map to TRBD2. Germline V lookup: CDR1 DFQATT, CDR2 SNEGSKA (reference sequence). Germline trimming cut 6 bases from V and 6 bases from J; bases unmatched to any gene: 9. The CDR3 has 13 amino acids. This CDR3 reads CSAIDAGGKTQYF. CDR3 nucleotide sequence: TGCAGTGCAATCGACGCGGGGGGAAAGACCCAGTACTTC.

The chain combines TRBV6-6 with TRBJ1-1, with a possible D match to TRBD1 (6 bases). This CDR3 is built from 13 residues. The ends were cut back, 5 bases at V and 6 bases at J, with 13 bases in the middle. Germline CDR1 is MNHNY and CDR2 is SVGAGI (reference sequence). CDR3 nucleotide sequence: TGTGCCAGCAGTCCGGACAGCGCGGCTGAAGCTTTCTTT. Protein product: CASSPDSAAEAFF.

This chain connects TRBV12-3 or TRBV12-4 to TRBJ1-2; 7 bases line up with TRBD1. CDR3 length: 12 residues. Losses at the gene ends were 6 bases for V and 5 bases for J; bases not matched to a gene: 3. CDR3 in amino acids: CASRPQGYGYTF. CDR3 nucleotides: TGTGCCAGCAGACCACAGGGGTATGGCTACACCTTC.

The V and J genes are TRBV9 and TRBJ1-6; tentatively, D is TRBD1 (6 bases). Germline V gene data show CDR1 as SGDLS and CDR2 as YYNGEE. This CDR3 is 14 amino acids long. V was clipped by 4 bases and J by 6 bases, with 11 bases between them. The CDR3 region has the DNA TGTGCCAGCAGCCCCCGAGGGGGTAATTCACCCCTCCACTTT. It is translated as CASSPRGGNSPLHF.

This clonotype was counted between two and nine times. This rearrangement joins TRBV4-2 to TRBJ2-1; 11 positions agree with TRBD1. V shed 0 bases and J 8 bases; nucleotides not matched to a gene: 9. The CDR3 has 17 amino acids. From germline, CDR1 is LGHNA and CDR2 YNFKEQ. The DNA of the CDR3 is TGTGCCAGCAGCCAAGATCTAGGGACAGGGGGAGGTGATGAGCAGTTCTTC. Translating gives CASSQDLGTGGGDEQFF.

This clonotype was seen ten or more times. The V gene is TRBV20-1, the J gene TRBJ1-5; maybe TRBD1 (6 bases). This CDR3 spans 15 amino acids. Trimming removed 2 bases at V and 2 bases at J, with 13 bases between. Germline V CDR1 and CDR2: DFQATT, SNEGSKA (reference sequence). DNA of the CDR3: TGCAGTGCTAGATCAGGGGTGACGGGCAATCAGCCCCAGCATTTT. Encoded protein: CSARSGVTGNQPQHF.